This T cell receptor (beta chain) is drawn from a study of shared clonotypes between healthy human individuals (dated by TCRdb to 2019 to 2021). Study-level background: Three men and a couple of women, aged 18 to 49 years, made up the cohort. For each donor, three plates each were used for CD4 naive and CD4 memory, two plates were used for CD8 naive, and one plate was used for CD8 memory. To estimate repertoire size and how much clonotypes are shared between individuals, the study performed deep sequencing of blood TCR repertoires from a few healthy adults. To increase sequencing depth and limit assay-specific biases, TCR repertoire library preparation and sequencing were carried out by different laboratories using diverse techniques. Between about 0.9 and 10 billion PBMCs per donor were obtained by leukapheresis. Overall study outcomes, separate from this receptor: Because the study included only a small number of donors, the genetic and exposure-history diversity represented was limited. When a handful of donors were compared, the shared fraction of clonotypes was 5% to 6.5% for naive CD4, 3.5% to 4% for naive CD8, 2% to 2.5% for memory CD4, and less than 0.5% for memory CD8. Only blood was sampled, and tissue TCR repertoires likely differ from those in blood. Larger estimated clonotype richness was generally found for naive subsets than for memory subsets. Pairwise subsampling led to the expectation that sequencing depth would affect the degree of clonotype sharing among donors. Compared with non-shared clonotypes, the clonotypes found in all four sorted-subset donors had higher generation probabilities. Even with the large sequencing depth, rarefaction of the sorted-subset datasets indicated that sequencing was incomplete.

V was cut back by 5 bases and J by 4 bases, leaving a gap of 26 bases between them. Per the germline V gene, MDHEN is the CDR1 and SYDVKM is the CDR2. Including the terminal cysteine and phenylalanine, the CDR3 comprises 18 residues. Here the CDR3 DNA is all that survives: 54 bases in frame from base 1. Using the deep immunoSEQ assay, multiplex PCR amplified TCR CDR3 regions from genomic DNA. Extracted genomic DNA from each cell subset was distributed evenly across all wells of several immunoSEQ 96-well plates, and each plate was treated as a replicate. For sorted subsets, roughly 200 ng of genomic DNA, equivalent to 25,000 to 35,000 T cell genomes, went into each replicate PCR. Purified libraries were measured with a Qubit 3.0 fluorometer, size-checked on a Bioanalyzer 2100, and measured again with the KAPA Library Quantification kit. Every immunoSEQ 96-well plate was sequenced on a separate single-read 150-cycle Illumina NextSeq 550 flow cell. In the original analysis: Because the immunoSEQ output held only junctional sequences and lacked quality scores, the filtering could not match the filtering applied to full-length reads. To assign V/J genes and CDR3, sequences were annotated against IMGT germline references using PyIR, a Python wrapper for IgBLAST v1.9. Reads were removed for weak V/J assignments (E-value above 1e-6), missing CDR3, stop codons, out-of-frame junctions, or ambiguous translated residues. V3J clonotypes were defined as sequences sharing the same inferred V gene, J gene, and CDR3 amino acid sequence. Percentage overlap between repertoires was calculated by dividing the number of shared unique clonotypes by the size of the smaller repertoire. Repertoire richness was assessed with RTK rarefaction, the Chao1 estimator, and Recon v2.1 estimates of unobserved clonotypes. Generation probabilities for all TCRbeta clonotypes obtained by the gDNA method from a handful of donors were computed using OLGA. As stored in TCRdb, this immuneACCESS dataset retains in-frame rearrangements with V and J assigned. A fraction of the clones does not appear; measured against another copy, unresolved V genes explain less than half of the discrepancy, and the remainder lacks a known reason. V and J calls and clone size are as listed in that table; D and trimming were resolved from the DNA. Within this sample are 950,000 to 1,100,000 clones, with about 75% of them counted one time only. The ten largest clonotypes hold around 1.5% of the sample.

Healthy HIV-negative adults with no recently reported acute infections or vaccinations were included as donors. Every donor was a Caucasian adult residing in Nashville, Tennessee, USA. CD4+ T cells were enriched through magnetic negative selection, after which naive cells were positively selected on CD45RA and the remaining negative fraction served as the memory subset. Blood was collected by leukapheresis, and PBMCs were isolated by Ficoll-Histopaque density gradient centrifugation and then cryopreserved in liquid nitrogen vapor phase. Analytical flow cytometry was used to check the purity and quantity of every magnetically sorted T cell population. Genomic DNA was isolated from each sorted fraction and quantified by UV absorbance on a Nanodrop 2000c. There are many counts of this clone. The target of this receptor is not known. No much larger clone exists at a distance of one base, and base qualities are not known.

Sequenced material: memory CD4+ T cells sorted from blood. The cell subset or site label on this specimen signifies: CD45RA-negative fraction. The rearrangement combines TRBV28 with TRBJ2-5, with TRBD1 tentatively as D gene (6 bases match). The receptor was isolated from a man younger than 35 in good health. This receptor has the CDR3 CASSPSVGLGTSSETQYF. The nucleotide sequence is given as TGTGCCAGCAGTCCGTCAGTGGGGCTGGGGACATCCTCAGAGACCCAGTACTTC.